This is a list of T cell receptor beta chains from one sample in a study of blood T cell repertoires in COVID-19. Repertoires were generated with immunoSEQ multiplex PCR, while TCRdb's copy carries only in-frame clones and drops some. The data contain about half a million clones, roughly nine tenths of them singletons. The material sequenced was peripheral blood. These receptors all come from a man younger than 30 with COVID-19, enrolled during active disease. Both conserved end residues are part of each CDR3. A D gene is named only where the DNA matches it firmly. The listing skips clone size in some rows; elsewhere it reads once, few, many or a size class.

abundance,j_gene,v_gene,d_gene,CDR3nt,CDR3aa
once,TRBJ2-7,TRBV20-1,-,TGCAGTGCTAGTGGGGCATCCTACGAGCAGTACTTC,CSASGASYEQYF
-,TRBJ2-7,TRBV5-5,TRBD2,TGTGCCAGCAGCAGAACCCCGGGACTAGCGGGGGCTGACTCCTACGAGCAGTACTTC,CASSRTPGLAGADSYEQYF
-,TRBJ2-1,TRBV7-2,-,TGTGCCAGCAGCTTGAGACAGCCTCTGAGCTCCTACAATGAGCAGTTCTTC,CASSLRQPLSSYNEQFF
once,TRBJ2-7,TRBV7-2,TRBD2,TGTGCCAGCAGTACCGGACTAGCGGGAGTACGATTTACCGAGCAGTACTTC,CASSTGLAGVRFTEQYF
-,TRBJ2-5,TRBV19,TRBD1,TGTGCCAGTAGTGAGACAGGGGGCCCCCAAGAGACCCAGTACTTC,CASSETGGPQETQYF
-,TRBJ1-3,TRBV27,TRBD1,TGTGCCAGCAGTTTATCGAACAGGGGTAGGAACACCATATATTTT,CASSLSNRGRNTIYF
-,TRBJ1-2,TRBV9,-,TGTGCCAGCAGCCCCCGCCGGGACACTTACTATGGCTACACCTTC,CASSPRRDTYYGYTF
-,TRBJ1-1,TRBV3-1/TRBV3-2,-,TGTGCCAGCACCCCGAGGGGGAGCATGAACACTGAAGCTTTCTTT,CASTPRGSMNTEAFF
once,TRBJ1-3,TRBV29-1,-,TGCAGCGTTGTAGAACTCCCTGGAAACACCATATATTTT,CSVVELPGNTIYF
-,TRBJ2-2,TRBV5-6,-,TGTGCCAGCAACAACCTCGGGCGGGGCCAGTTCACCGGGGAGCTGTTTTTT,CASNNLGRGQFTGELFF
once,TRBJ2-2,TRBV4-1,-,TGCGCCAGCAGCCAGGGTTCTTTGGGACTCTTCAACACCGGGGAGCTGTTTTTT,CASSQGSLGLFNTGELFF
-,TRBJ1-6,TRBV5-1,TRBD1,TGCGCCAGCAGCTTGGCGGCGGGACAGCTTAATTCACCCCTCCACTTT,CASSLAAGQLNSPLHF
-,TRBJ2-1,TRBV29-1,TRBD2,TGCAGCGTTGACCCTAGCGGGGGCGGGGTTGAGCAGTTCTTC,CSVDPSGGGVEQFF
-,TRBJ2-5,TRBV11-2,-,TGTGCCAGCAGCCTACCCGGGGGAAAAGAGACCCAGTACTTC,CASSLPGGKETQYF
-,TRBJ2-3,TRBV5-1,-,TGCGCCAGCAGCTTGGCGGCCTCAACACAGGGAGATACGCAGTATTTT,CASSLAASTQGDTQYF
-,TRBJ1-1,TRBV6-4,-,TGTGCCAGCAGTGCTTCCCGATTCGGGACTGAAGCTTTCTTT,CASSASRFGTEAFF